These T cell receptor beta chains were read from a single sample in a study of control samples from healthy donors and cancer patients. Repertoires were generated with immunoSEQ multiplex PCR, while TCRdb's copy carries only in-frame clones and drops some. Among about 150,000 clones listed, 93% were seen once. The sample consisted of blood. The receptors derive from a man in his forties or fifties in good health. The CDR3 runs from the conserved cysteine through the conserved F or W. The D gene is left open where the match is weak. Rows may omit the clone size; those that give it use once, few, many or a size class.

v_gene	abundance	j_gene	d_gene	CDR3aa	CDR3nt
TRBV19	once	TRBJ1-4	NA	CASSMSGGVTNEKLFF	TGTGCCAGTAGTATGTCGGGAGGGGTTACTAATGAAAAACTGTTTTTT
TRBV27	NA	TRBJ2-2	NA	CASSPTPGATGELFF	TGTGCCAGCAGTCCGACCCCTGGTGCCACCGGGGAGCTGTTTTTT
TRBV3-1/TRBV3-2	NA	TRBJ1-6	NA	CASSQPVARYDSPLHF	TGTGCCAGCAGCCAACCAGTGGCCCGATATGATTCACCCCTCCACTTT
TRBV5-4	NA	TRBJ2-3	NA	CASSLVGLSSTDTQYF	TGTGCCAGCAGCTTAGTAGGACTCAGCAGCACAGATACGCAGTATTTT
TRBV9	NA	TRBJ1-6	NA	CASSGGRLSYNSPLHF	TGTGCCAGCAGCGGGGGACGGCTTTCCTATAATTCACCCCTCCACTTT
TRBV12-3/TRBV12-4	NA	TRBJ2-5	TRBD1	CASSLEGGQTQYF	TGTGCCAGCAGTTTAGAAGGGGGCCAGACCCAGTACTTC
TRBV27	NA	TRBJ2-1	TRBD2	CATGLAGGRYNEQFF	TGTGCCACAGGACTAGCGGGAGGGCGTTACAATGAGCAGTTCTTC
TRBV9	NA	TRBJ2-7	NA	CASSTQSSYEQYF	TGTGCCAGCAGCACACAGAGCTCCTACGAGCAGTACTTC
TRBV11-2	NA	TRBJ2-7	NA	CASSDLAAAASYEQYF	TGTGCCAGCAGCGACCTAGCAGCCGCTGCTTCCTACGAGCAGTACTTC
TRBV11-2	NA	TRBJ2-7	TRBD2	CASSISGVTSYEQYF	TGTGCCAGCAGCATTAGCGGGGTGACCTCCTACGAGCAGTACTTC
TRBV18	NA	TRBJ2-7	TRBD2	CASRRTSGDYEQYF	TGTGCCAGCAGGCGGACTAGCGGAGATTACGAGCAGTACTTC
TRBV27	NA	TRBJ1-2	TRBD1	CASSHLRTGGNYGYTF	TGTGCCAGCAGCCACCTCAGGACAGGGGGGAACTATGGCTACACCTTC
TRBV5-5	once	TRBJ1-5	TRBD1	CASSLETGGGQPQHF	TGTGCCAGCAGCTTGGAGACAGGGGGAGGTCAGCCCCAGCATTTT
TRBV7-9	NA	TRBJ2-1	NA	CASSLGEFRDEQFF	TGTGCCAGCAGCTTAGGGGAATTCAGGGATGAGCAGTTCTTC
TRBV15	few	TRBJ2-7	NA	CATSRAASAGEQYF	TGTGCCACCAGCAGAGCTGCTAGTGCGGGGGAGCAGTACTTC
TRBV29-1	NA	TRBJ2-7	NA	CSVVSGARGTQYF	TGCAGCGTTGTATCTGGGGCCCGAGGGACGCAGTACTTC
TRBV11-1	NA	TRBJ2-7	TRBD2	CASRLAGNSYEQYF	TGTGCCAGCAGACTAGCGGGCAACTCCTACGAGCAGTACTTC
TRBV3-1/TRBV3-2	NA	TRBJ2-7	TRBD2	CASSLPGLAGHEQYF	TGTGCCAGCAGCCTCCCGGGACTAGCGGGCCACGAGCAGTACTTC
TRBV7-7	NA	TRBJ2-3	NA	CASSSRLGDTQYF	TGTGCTAGCAGCTCCAGACTGGGAGATACGCAGTATTTT
TRBV28	once	TRBJ1-3	TRBD1	CASTYLTGGNTIYF	TGTGCCAGCACTTACTTGACAGGGGGAAACACCATATATTTT
TRBV28	NA	TRBJ2-1	TRBD2	CASSLAGGYNEQFF	TGTGCCAGCAGCTTAGCGGGGGGTTACAATGAGCAGTTCTTC
TRBV12-3/TRBV12-4	NA	TRBJ2-5	NA	CASSYQETQYF	TGTGCCAGCAGTTACCAAGAGACCCAGTACTTC
TRBV9	once	TRBJ2-7	TRBD1	CASSVGGTGVHEQYF	TGTGCCAGCAGCGTAGGCGGGACAGGGGTCCACGAGCAGTACTTC
TRBV12-3/TRBV12-4	NA	TRBJ2-1	NA	CASSLQGTMEQFF	TGTGCCAGCAGTCTACAGGGAACAATGGAGCAGTTCTTC
TRBV6-5	NA	TRBJ2-7	NA	CASSCRTGKCEQYF	TGTGCCAGCAGTTGCCGAACTGGAAAATGCGAGCAGTACTTC
TRBV5-4	NA	TRBJ1-1	NA	CASSGVRGDTEAFF	TGTGCCAGCAGCGGGGTTAGGGGCGACACTGAAGCTTTCTTT
TRBV12-3/TRBV12-4	NA	TRBJ2-3	NA	CASSLASTDTQYF	TGTGCCAGCAGTCTAGCCAGCACAGATACGCAGTATTTT
TRBV28	NA	TRBJ2-5	NA	CASSPGEETQYF	TGTGCCAGCAGCCCAGGGGAAGAGACCCAGTACTTC
TRBV5-1	NA	TRBJ1-2	NA	CASSPGTVVGRAEGYTF	TGCGCCAGCAGCCCCGGGACTGTGGTGGGCAGGGCGGAAGGCTACACCTTC
TRBV7-9	NA	TRBJ1-1	TRBD1	CASSSPGTGTEAFF	TGTGCCAGCAGCTCCCCCGGGACAGGCACTGAAGCTTTCTTT
TRBV28	NA	TRBJ2-7	NA	CASRRPTDSAFYEQYF	TGTGCCAGCAGGCGCCCGACGGACTCCGCCTTCTACGAGCAGTACTTC
TRBV28	NA	TRBJ2-7	TRBD2	CASQTSGRSYEQYF	TGTGCCAGTCAGACTAGCGGGAGATCCTACGAGCAGTACTTC
TRBV10-3	NA	TRBJ2-2	NA	CAISVQGGTGELFF	TGTGCCATCAGTGTACAAGGGGGAACCGGGGAGCTGTTTTTT
TRBV10-3	NA	TRBJ2-1	TRBD2	CAIRGGSSYNEQFF	TGTGCCATCAGGGGCGGGAGCTCCTACAATGAGCAGTTCTTC
TRBV6-5	once	TRBJ1-6	TRBD1	CASSLQGVASPLHF	TGTGCCAGCAGCCTCCAGGGGGTCGCTTCACCCCTCCACTTT
TRBV9	NA	TRBJ2-3	NA	CASSPLLGTDTQYF	TGTGCCAGCAGCCCCCTTCTGGGCACAGATACGCAGTATTTT
TRBV6-6	NA	TRBJ2-1	NA	CASSPAVDEQFF	TGTGCCAGCTCCCCAGCGGTCGATGAGCAGTTCTTC
TRBV10-3	NA	TRBJ1-2	NA	CAISELGEQYTF	TGTGCCATCAGTGAGTTGGGGGAACAGTACACCTTC
TRBV5-6	NA	TRBJ2-5	TRBD2	CASSLGLAGGETQYF	TGTGCCAGCAGCTTGGGACTAGCGGGAGGGGAGACCCAGTACTTC
TRBV29-1	NA	TRBJ2-3	NA	CSVQQGQTTDTQYF	TGCAGCGTACAACAAGGACAAACCACAGATACGCAGTATTTT
TRBV28	NA	TRBJ1-1	NA	CASSSDTEAFF	TGTGCCAGCAGTTCGGACACTGAAGCTTTCTTT
TRBV27	NA	TRBJ1-1	TRBD1	CASRPGGAAEAFF	TGTGCCAGCAGACCAGGGGGCGCGGCTGAAGCTTTCTTT
TRBV4-1	NA	TRBJ1-2	NA	CASSQDISFYGYTF	TGCGCCAGCAGCCAAGATATTAGCTTCTATGGCTACACCTTC
TRBV6-6	NA	TRBJ1-1	NA	CASTQGGSEAFF	TGTGCCAGCACCCAAGGGGGATCTGAAGCTTTCTTT
TRBV7-2	NA	TRBJ2-1	TRBD2	CASSFFAGGFANEQFF	TGTGCCAGCAGCTTCTTCGCGGGAGGTTTCGCCAATGAGCAGTTCTTC
TRBV27	NA	TRBJ2-2	TRBD1	CASSRDRGLYTGELFF	TGTGCCAGCAGCCGGGACAGGGGGCTTTACACCGGGGAGCTGTTTTTT
TRBV19	few	TRBJ2-1	NA	CASSIDRGSHIHNEQFF	TGTGCCAGTAGTATAGATCGAGGCTCTCATATCCACAATGAGCAGTTCTTC
TRBV5-1	NA	TRBJ2-7	NA	CASSPTGENVYEQYF	TGCGCCAGCAGCCCTACGGGGGAGAACGTCTACGAGCAGTACTTC
TRBV5-1	few	TRBJ1-5	NA	CASSLGIDSNQPQHF	TGCGCCAGCAGCTTGGGTATTGATAGCAATCAGCCCCAGCATTTT
TRBV5-4	NA	TRBJ1-3	TRBD1	CASSRQGGNTIYF	TGTGCCAGCAGCCGACAGGGCGGAAACACCATATATTTT
TRBV6-5	NA	TRBJ1-1	NA	CASRPRLDTEAFF	TGTGCCAGCAGGCCTCGGTTGGACACTGAAGCTTTCTTT
TRBV28	NA	TRBJ2-7	TRBD1	CASSIGTGYEQYF	TGTGCCAGCAGTATAGGGACAGGCTACGAGCAGTACTTC
TRBV6-6	once	TRBJ1-4	TRBD1	CASSSAGGEKLFF	TGTGCCAGCAGTTCGGCAGGGGGTGAAAAACTGTTTTTT
TRBV11-2	NA	TRBJ2-5	TRBD2	CASSLVSRGGAETQYF	TGTGCCAGCAGCTTAGTTTCCCGGGGGGGGGCAGAGACCCAGTACTTC
TRBV12-3/TRBV12-4	NA	TRBJ2-7	NA	CASSARDEQYF	TGTGCCAGCAGTGCCAGGGACGAGCAGTACTTC
TRBV6-4	NA	TRBJ1-5	NA	CASSERAGPQHF	TGTGCCAGCAGTGAAAGGGCAGGGCCCCAGCATTTT